The entry below gives a single T cell receptor (beta chain) sequence along with its context. This sample is drawn from a study of blood T cell repertoires in COVID-19. Study overall: Samples taken during acute and convalescent COVID-19 were collected in the United States, Italy and Spain. Nucleic acid was either cDNA or gDNA, and it came from T cells, B-cell-depleted T cells, or PBMCs.

As processed by the authors: Estimation of nucleated cell counts relied on the amplification of reference gene primers. Data came from immunoSEQ multiplex PCR; TCRdb stores just in-frame clones and leaves some out. That table gives V, J and clone size, and the DNA gave D and trimming. Among 400,000 to 550,000 clones listed, approximately 90% were seen once. V gave up 0 bases and J gave up 4 bases, with 10 bases separating them. CDR1 and CDR2 from the germline V gene are SGHDT and YYEEEE. The CDR3 loop spans 14 amino acids. V is TRBV5-6 and J is TRBJ1-2; D uncertain. The TCR originated in a woman aged 30 to 39 with acute or convalescent COVID-19. The specimen sequenced was peripheral blood. The CDR3: CASSLDLGVYGYTF. As DNA, the CDR3 is TGTGCCAGCAGCTTGGACCTAGGAGTCTATGGCTACACCTTC.